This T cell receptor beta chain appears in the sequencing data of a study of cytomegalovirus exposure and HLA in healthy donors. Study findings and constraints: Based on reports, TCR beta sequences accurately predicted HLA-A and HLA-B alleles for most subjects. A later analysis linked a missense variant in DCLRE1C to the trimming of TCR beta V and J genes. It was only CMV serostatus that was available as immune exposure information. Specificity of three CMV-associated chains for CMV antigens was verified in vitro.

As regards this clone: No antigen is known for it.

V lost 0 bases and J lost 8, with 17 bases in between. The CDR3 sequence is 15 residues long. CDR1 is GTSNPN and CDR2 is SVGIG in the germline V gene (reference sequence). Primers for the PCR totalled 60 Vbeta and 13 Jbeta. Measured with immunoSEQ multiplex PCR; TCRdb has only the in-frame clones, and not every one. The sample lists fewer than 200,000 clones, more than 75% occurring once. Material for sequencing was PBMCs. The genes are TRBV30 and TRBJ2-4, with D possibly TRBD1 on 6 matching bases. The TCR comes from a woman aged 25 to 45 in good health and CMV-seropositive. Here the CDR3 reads CAWSVRRTDTHIQYF. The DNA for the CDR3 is TGTGCCTGGAGTGTTAGGAGGACAGACACGCACATTCAGTACTTC.